The clone carrying this T cell receptor (beta chain) has only a few counts. Its antigen is not identified. MiXCR was run by TCRdb on the PCR reads, yielding one entry per CDR3 protein. The top ten hold about 9.1% of the sample, which has over 90,000 distinct CDR3 sequences, about 35% seen once. This entry is derived from a study of molecular identifiers for immune sequencing clone quantification. Study results and limitations: Clones above 20 RNA copies held over 97% of effector molecules, under 1% in naive cells.

Germline CDR1 SEHNR, CDR2 FQNEAQ (reference sequence). The CDR3 has 15 amino acids. V lost 1 base to trimming and J lost 3 bases, with 10 bases between them. Naive CD8 T cells, phenotype CD8+CD4-CCR7+CD45RA+, were sorted. This rearrangement joins TRBV7-9 to TRBJ1-5; perhaps TRBD1 as D (5 bases). The sequence derives from a human donor in good health. Some libraries in this study had Jurkat cell RNA spiked in. The sequenced sample was naive CD8+ T cells from blood, with Jurkat cell RNA spiked in. Described subset: FACS-sorted CD8+CD4-CCR7+CD45RA+ naive T cells. The CDR3 region has the DNA TGTGCCAGCAGCTTAGGGGGACGGATCAATCAGCCCCAGCATTTT. Translated: CASSLGGRINQPQHF.